This T cell receptor (beta chain) was sequenced for a study of T cell responses to AZD1222 COVID-19 vaccine (TCRdb year 2021). For the study in its entirety: AZD1222 recipients whose second dose came at about 4 weeks and those whose second dose came at about 12 weeks were combined into one group, since spike-specific TCR depth and breadth did not differ between the two schedules. TCR sequencing covered approximately 230 trial participants: 200 to 210 given two doses of AZD1222 and about 26 given two doses of MenACWY control vaccine. Trial participants were enrolled by age into 18-55, 56-69 and 70-plus year subgroups, with around 150, 28 and 57 TCR-sequenced participants respectively. The paper as a whole reports these results and caveats: Because no day 14 peak-response samples were available, repertoires were characterized only after the peak T cell response. Participants were mostly white British, with more females than males. The authors suggested clonal diversity may have been underestimated. The whole spike protein was spanned by vaccine-associated CD4 TCRs, and dominant responses were seen in regions 160-218 and 743-854. After two AZD1222 doses, both the breadth and the depth of spike-specific TCRs were significantly higher than at day 0 and than in MenACWY recipients. Nearly half of unique spike-specific TCRs reportedly recognized epitopes outside regions mutated in the B.1.351 and B.1.1.7 variants. The 56-69-year group was small, and its depth increase did not reach significance, likely because of low power. Conclusions about previously exposed vaccinees are limited, since just a handful of AZD1222 recipients were seropositive for SARS-CoV-2 at baseline.

The CDR3 sequence holds 15 residues, the cysteine and phenylalanine included. CDR3 DNA is the only sequence kept; it has 45 bases, read in frame from the first base. Sequences SGHTS (CDR1) and YDEGEE (CDR2) are obtained from the germline V gene. V is cut by 0 bases and J by 0 bases, and the space between the germline ends is 7 bases. About this clone: Its antigen is unknown. No quality values exist for individual bases; no much larger clone is one base distant.

What the time point label conveys for this sample: baseline before first vaccination. The vaccinee samples were drawn from two UK trials, COV001 and COV002, one of which was a single-blind randomized controlled phase 2/3 trial testing AZD1222 (ChAdOx1 nCoV-19) in healthy adults. For TCRbeta chain sequencing, PBMC samples from trial participants were taken at day 0 and at day 28 after the second dose. The CDR3 regions of human TCRbeta chains were subjected to immunosequencing. The original pipeline was this. Repertoire TCRs were matched against a reference library of SARS-CoV-2-specific TCRs generated with the MIRA antigen-specificity platform. Breadth meant the fraction of unique TCRs that were SARS-CoV-2-associated, whereas depth meant the fraction of total T cells that were SARS-CoV-2-associated. Using the MIRA data, each spike-specific TCR was assigned both to the spike region to which the TCR was reactive and to a CD4 or CD8 class. Log10-transformed breadth and depth values were compared by one-way ANOVA with Sidak's multiple comparisons tests. TCRdb holds this immuneACCESS table with in-frame rearrangements only. Some clones are missing; in checked studies, unresolved V genes explain under half, and the rest has no known cause. V and J calls and clone size are copied from that table; D and trimming were computed from the DNA. In this sample the table shows fewer than 180,000 clones, approximately 94% of which occur a single time. In total, the top ten clones hold roughly 1.2% of the sample.

The input for sequencing was peripheral blood, taken on day 0 of AZD1222 vaccination. The clonotype comes from an adult in good health. This sequence uses TRBV5-8 and TRBJ1-5, with a tentative D gene TRBD1 over 5 matching bases. The base sequence is TGTGCCAGCAGCTTGGGGACAAATAGCAATCAGCCCCAGCATTTT. Its protein reads: CASSLGTNSNQPQHF.